This T cell receptor (beta chain) was obtained from a study of shared clonotypes between healthy human individuals. Findings and caveats of the study: Several donors held approximately 5% of naive CD4 clonotypes in common. Memory subsets generally showed lower estimated richness than naive subsets. Non-shared clonotypes showed lower generation probabilities than clonotypes common to all four donors.

Roughly 30,000 T cell genomes (about 0.2 ug DNA) went into each sorted-subset replicate. The protocol was immunoSEQ multiplex PCR, while the TCRdb copy is restricted to in-frame clones and leaves out a portion. The sample holds approximately 980,000 clones; roughly 72% are singletons and the top ten take about 1.5%. This clone was observed a few times. The antigen is unknown. Germline V CDR1 and CDR2: ENHRY, SYGVKD. The V end was cut by 0 bases, the J end by 7 bases, with 7 bases between. The length of the CDR3 is 12 residues. The chain combines TRBV10-3 with TRBJ2-7; D is ambiguous. The clonotype originates from a man between 18 and 35 years old in good health. The sample comprised memory CD4+ T cells sorted from blood. Subset here: CD45RA-negative fraction. CDR3 protein: CAISESRFEQYF. DNA of the CDR3: TGTGCCATCAGTGAGTCAAGGTTTGAGCAGTACTTC.